This T cell receptor (beta chain) was observed in a study of blood T cell repertoires in COVID-19. Here immunoSEQ multiplex PCR was the method, and the copy in TCRdb shows in-frame clones only, minus some. The sample includes around 250,000 clones, roughly 88% of them seen just once. This CDR3 comprises 16 residues. Germline CDR1 MNHNY, CDR2 SVGAGI (reference sequence). J lost 5 bases, V lost 1 base, and 5 bases had no gene match. The chain has TRBV6-6 and TRBJ1-6; 7 nucleotides line up with TRBD1. Material: peripheral blood. This TCR was sampled from a woman in her 30s with active or convalescent COVID-19. The CDR3 DNA sequence: TGTGCCAGCAGTTACTTGACAGGGACAGATAATTCACCCCTCCACTTT. It translates to CASSYLTGTDNSPLHF.